A single sample is the source of the 8 T cell receptor beta chains below, sequenced in a study of blood T cells in healthy people across ages. The second PCR ran about 6 to 12 cycles with a sample-barcoded 5' primer and J-beta primers. TCRdb reanalysed the 5' RACE reads using MiXCR and keeps one entry per CDR3 protein. The table shows roughly 1,500,000 distinct CDR3 sequences, with 42% occurring only once. The sample comprised blood. These receptors originate from a woman younger than 35 in good health.

This clonotype has just a few counts. J is TRBJ2-1 and V is TRBV6-5, with D unresolved. This CDR3 has 12 residues. Trimming removed 6 bases at V and 7 bases at J, with 10 bases between. Germline CDR1 is MNHEY and CDR2 is SVGAGI. The CDR3 protein is CASRGSWNEQFF. For the CDR3, the DNA is TGTGCCAGCAGGGGTAGCTGGAATGAGCAGTTCTTC.

The chain recombines TRBV2 with TRBJ2-1, with D tentatively TRBD2 (5 bases). V lost 4 bases and J lost 10, with 14 bases in between. CDR3 size: 13 residues. Germline assignment: CDR1 SNHLY and CDR2 FYNNEI. CDR3 region: CASSGNSPGEQFF. In nucleotides, the CDR3 is TGTGCCAGCAGTGGAAACTCACCGGGAGAGCAGTTCTTC.

The V and J genes are TRBV20-1 and TRBJ1-5, with 11 bases aligning to TRBD1. CDR3 size: 16 residues. The V segment lost 3 bases and the J segment 7 bases; nucleotides outside the gene matches: 11. Germline V gene lookup returns CDR1 DFQATT and CDR2 SNEGSKA (reference sequence). CDR3 loop: CSARERLGQGGQPQHF. The CDR3 region has the DNA TGCAGTGCTAGGGAGAGATTGGGACAGGGGGGGCAGCCCCAGCATTTT.

This clonotype has a handful of counts. V usage is TRBV12-3 or TRBV12-4 and J usage is TRBJ2-7; 9 positions agree with TRBD1. V lost 5 bases and J lost 6; bases outside the gene matches: 8. The CDR3 is made up of 14 amino acids. The CDR3: CASSPSGTGTEQYF. The CDR3 DNA follows: TGTGCCAGCAGTCCCTCCGGGACAGGGACCGAGCAGTACTTC.

In its sample, this clonotype was seen a few times. V gene TRBV20-1 combines with J gene TRBJ2-1; D remains ambiguous. The CDR3 extends over 11 amino acids. Trimming removed 7 bases at V and 5 bases at J, with 9 bases between. CDR1 DFQATT and CDR2 SNEGSKA come from the germline V gene (reference sequence). For the CDR3, the DNA is TGCAGTGGCAGTGGAAACAATGAGCAGTTCTTC. It is translated as CSGSGNNEQFF.

The rearrangement uses TRBV27 and TRBJ2-1; D ambiguous. Trimming pared 5 bases from V and 1 base from J, leaving 15 bases between. This CDR3 has 16 amino acids. CDR1 is MNHEY, CDR2 SMNVEV, per germline (reference sequence). This CDR3 reads CASSPPMAESYNEQFF. The CDR3 DNA follows: TGTGCCAGCAGTCCCCCTATGGCGGAATCCTACAATGAGCAGTTCTTC.

The sample holds a few counts of this clonotype. The chain joins TRBV7-9 to TRBJ1-4; D ambiguous. Trimming removed 4 bases at V and 5 bases at J, with 17 bases between. The CDR3 is 16 amino acids. Germline CDR1 is SEHNR and CDR2 is FQNEAQ (reference sequence). The CDR3 sequence is CASSSSVRTVNEKLFF. CDR3 sequence (DNA): TGTGCCAGCAGCTCCAGTGTCCGGACGGTGAATGAAAAACTGTTTTTT. The full variable domain, with the rest looked up from reference TRBV7-9 and TRBJ1-4, is DTGVSQNPRHKITKRGQNVTFRCDPISEHNRLYWYRQTLGQGPEFLTYFQNEAQLEKSRLLSDRFSAERPKGSFSTLEIQRTEQGDSAMYLCASSSSVRTVNEKLFFGSGTQLSVL.

This clonotype has more than one count but fewer than ten. V and J are TRBV29-1 and TRBJ2-4; no clear D gene. The J call is uncertain, as TRBJ2-7 better fits the DNA end. The CDR3 is made up of 13 amino acids. Looked up from germline, CDR1 is SQVTM and CDR2 is ANQGSEA. In DNA, the CDR3 is TGCAGCGTTGAATCGGGCACGGTCTACGAGCAGTACTTC. As protein: CSVESGTVYEQYF.